The 13 T cell receptor beta chains below all came from one sample that was sequenced in a study of chemoradiotherapy in HPV16-positive cancers. The protocol was immunoSEQ multiplex PCR, while the TCRdb copy is restricted to in-frame clones and leaves out a portion. Here the sample spans roughly 29,000 clones, about 90% being singletons. The specimen was blood, collected from a patient who underwent chemoradiotherapy. The receptors derive from a human donor with HPV-associated anogenital cancer.

This rearrangement joins TRBV7-2 to TRBJ2-1; possible D gene TRBD1, 5 bases. Germline V gene sequence: CDR1 SGHTA, CDR2 FQGNSA. The V and J ends lost 2 bases and 0 bases respectively, with 8 bases between them. The CDR3 is made up of 15 amino acids. CDR3 in amino acids: CASSLTGNSYNEQFF. CDR3 nucleotides: TGTGCCAGCAGCTTAACAGGCAACTCCTACAATGAGCAGTTCTTC.

The chain has TRBV15 and TRBJ2-1, with 9 bases matching TRBD1. Germline-derived CDR1 and CDR2 are LNHNV and YYDKDF (reference sequence). The CDR3 is made up of 15 amino acids. Trimming at V came to 6 bases and at J to 2 bases, leaving 5 bases not matched to a gene. DNA of the CDR3: TGTGCCACCAGGTCCGGGACAGGGACCTACAATGAGCAGTTCTTC. Translation gives CATRSGTGTYNEQFF.

The chain has TRBV19 and TRBJ1-2, with TRBD1 identical over 7 bases. The V and J ends lost 7 bases and 2 bases, in that order; junction bases with no gene match: 7. Germline-derived CDR1 and CDR2 are LNHDA and SQIVND (reference sequence). The CDR3 totals 14 residues. The CDR3 region is CASKATGTNYGYTF. CDR3 coding DNA: TGTGCCAGTAAAGCGACAGGGACAAACTATGGCTACACCTTC.

This rearrangement joins TRBV29-1 to TRBJ2-3; 7 nucleotides align to TRBD1. Trimming cost V 6 bases and J 2 bases; bases outside gene matches: 5. The length of the CDR3 is 13 residues. Germline V gives CDR1 SQVTM, CDR2 ANQGSEA. In DNA, the CDR3 is TGCAGCGTGGTCCAGGGGGTCACAGATACGCAGTATTTT. This sequence encodes CSVVQGVTDTQYF.

The sample holds a few counts of this clone. CDR3 coding DNA: TGCGCCAGCAGCTTGGCCGCCCTGGAAGGTGAAAAACTGTTTTTT. The encoded protein is CASSLAALEGEKLFF. This sequence joins TRBV5-1 and TRBJ1-4; D is unresolved. In germline, CDR1 is SGHRS, CDR2 YFSETQ. Trimming left V 0 bases short and J 7 bases short, with 13 bases between. This CDR3 comprises 15 residues.

V usage is TRBV6-5 and J usage is TRBJ1-3; D is unresolved. The germline V and J ends were trimmed by 6 bases and 1 base, with 7 bases remaining between them. Germline CDR1 reads MNHEY; CDR2 reads SVGAGI. The CDR3 spans 13 residues. In DNA, the CDR3 is TGTGCCAGCAGGTTACTATCTGGAAACACCATATATTTT. Encoded protein: CASRLLSGNTIYF.

The gene calls are TRBV5-4 and TRBJ1-2; 7 nucleotides agree with TRBD1. The J segment lost 7 bases and the V segment lost 4 bases, leaving 10 bases of the junction unmatched. CDR1 SGHNT and CDR2 YYREEE come from the germline V gene (reference sequence). The CDR3 has 14 amino acids. CDR3 DNA: TGTGCCAGCAGCACTCAGGGGGGGGGCTTTGGCTACACCTTC. It specifies CASSTQGGGFGYTF.

The rearrangement uses TRBV11-3 and TRBJ2-2; no reliable D call. Germline V gene data show CDR1 as SGHNT and CDR2 as YENEEA. The V end lost 1 base, the J end lost 1 base, and 1 base lay between the germline ends. The CDR3 spans 13 residues. CDR3 region: CASSLVNTGELFF. For the CDR3, the DNA is TGTGCCAGCAGCTTAGTGAACACCGGGGAGCTGTTTTTT.

The genes are TRBV4-1 and TRBJ2-3, with 15 bases that match TRBD2. This CDR3 is built from 20 residues. The trim removed 4 bases at V and 3 bases at J, leaving 14 bases unmatched. Germline V gene data show CDR1 as MGHRA and CDR2 as YSYEKL. The CDR3 DNA reads TGCGCCAGCAGCCGAGCCAGACAGGGACTAGCGGGGGGAAAGACAGATACGCAGTATTTT. Its translation is CASSRARQGLAGGKTDTQYF.

The CDR3 region has the DNA TGCGCCAGCAGCTTGGGACTAGCGGGGGAAGAGACCCAGTACTTC. It yields the protein CASSLGLAGEETQYF. V gene TRBV5-1 combines with J gene TRBJ2-5; 12 bases map to TRBD2. The ends lost 0 bases at V and 3 bases at J; junction bases unmatched: 0. In germline, CDR1 is SGHRS, CDR2 YFSETQ. This CDR3 contains 15 residues.

V usage is TRBV6-1 and J usage is TRBJ1-5; D call uncertain. CDR1 is MNHNS and CDR2 is SASEGT in the germline V gene. The CDR3 has 11 amino acids. Trimming took off 3 bases at V and 7 bases at J, with 4 bases between the two ends. DNA for the CDR3: TGTGCCAGCAGTGACAGACAGCCCCAGCATTTT. It is translated as CASSDRQPQHF.

The rearrangement links TRBV11-3 to TRBJ2-5; no firm D call. V was pared by 5 bases and J by 2 bases, with 12 bases between. The CDR3 length is 14 residues. Per the germline V gene, CDR1 is SGHNT and CDR2 is YENEEA. Written as DNA, the CDR3 is TGTGCCAGCAGCCGGTATGGACCACAAGAGACCCAGTACTTC. Amino acids: CASSRYGPQETQYF.

This chain uses TRBV7-6 with TRBJ2-3, with D maybe TRBD2 (7 bases). Germline CDR1 is SGHVS and CDR2 is FNYEAQ. V shed 5 bases and J shed 4 bases, with 10 bases lying between them. The length of the CDR3 is 13 residues. The CDR3 nucleotides are TGTGCCAGCAGCGGAGGGGGGGCAGATACGCAGTATTTT. It encodes CASSGGGADTQYF.